This is a list of T cell receptor beta chains from one sample in a study of T cell responses to AZD1222 COVID-19 vaccine. Clones were read by immunoSEQ multiplex PCR, and TCRdb kept only the in-frame ones, dropping some. The sample has about 130,000 clones, around 84% seen once; the top ten hold about 22%. This sample comprised peripheral blood, obtained on day 0 of AZD1222 vaccination. The origin of the receptors is an adult in good health. Both conserved end residues are trimmed from each CDR3. A D gene is named only where the DNA matches it firmly.

D gene: TRBD1; V gene: TRBV5-1; CDR3 protein: ASSLFGTGQGYNEQF
D gene: -; V gene: TRBV3-1/TRBV3-2; CDR3 protein: ASSPSGGIRGTTEAF
D gene: -; V gene: TRBV28; CDR3 protein: ASSLVAGPGNTIY
D gene: -; V gene: TRBV9; CDR3 protein: ASSVASGMGEKLF
D gene: TRBD2; V gene: TRBV7-9; CDR3 protein: ASSITSGGAYEQY
D gene: TRBD1; V gene: TRBV30; CDR3 protein: AWSGQGSRADTQY
D gene: -; V gene: TRBV2; CDR3 protein: ASSEGGVGTEAF
D gene: -; V gene: TRBV2; CDR3 protein: ASKIGGDNSPLH
D gene: -; V gene: TRBV11-2; CDR3 protein: ATYGDTQY
D gene: TRBD1; V gene: TRBV3-1/TRBV3-2; CDR3 protein: ASSHTGTGHEQY
D gene: TRBD1; V gene: TRBV27; CDR3 protein: ASRTGGHGELF
D gene: TRBD1; V gene: TRBV5-5; CDR3 protein: ASSSQGAGFTDTQY
D gene: -; V gene: TRBV10-2; CDR3 protein: ASSDPGRGGDGYT
D gene: -; V gene: TRBV5-4; CDR3 protein: ASSLWRGNTIY
D gene: -; V gene: TRBV27; CDR3 protein: ASSRRWVSDEKLF
D gene: -; V gene: TRBV12-3/TRBV12-4; CDR3 protein: ASSLELTYEQY
D gene: -; V gene: TRBV19; CDR3 protein: ASTTQESYSNQPQH
D gene: -; V gene: TRBV5-1; CDR3 protein: ASSSSGGSNQPQH
D gene: TRBD1; V gene: TRBV5-4; CDR3 protein: ASSLGQGKDTQY
D gene: -; V gene: TRBV9; CDR3 protein: ASSVWQGQGYT
D gene: -; V gene: TRBV7-2; CDR3 protein: ASSYTPGNEKLF
D gene: TRBD1; V gene: TRBV15; CDR3 protein: ATSGPPGQGSSPLH
D gene: -; V gene: TRBV7-3; CDR3 protein: ASTNNRAGANVLT
D gene: -; V gene: TRBV12-3/TRBV12-4; CDR3 protein: ASSEISYEQY
D gene: -; V gene: TRBV6-5; CDR3 protein: ASSYTWALGQPQH
D gene: -; V gene: TRBV7-3; CDR3 protein: ASSSSGAGNTEAF
D gene: -; V gene: TRBV7-2; CDR3 protein: ASSFSPRGVQGEQF
D gene: TRBD1; V gene: TRBV27; CDR3 protein: ASSLRQGSTEAF
D gene: -; V gene: TRBV19; CDR3 protein: ASSFGYNEQF
D gene: TRBD1; V gene: TRBV14; CDR3 protein: ASSQADRGITEAF
D gene: -; V gene: TRBV6-5; CDR3 protein: ASSYDGGPYEQY
D gene: TRBD1; V gene: TRBV11-3; CDR3 protein: ASSLDRGDTEAF
D gene: TRBD1; V gene: TRBV4-3; CDR3 protein: ASSQTLDRASNQPQH
D gene: -; V gene: TRBV3-1/TRBV3-2; CDR3 protein: ASSLTTLQETQY
D gene: -; V gene: TRBV7-9; CDR3 protein: ASSSSGTGLVGYT
D gene: -; V gene: TRBV9; CDR3 protein: ASSVGGDKETQY
D gene: -; V gene: TRBV7-2; CDR3 protein: ASSFLLNTEAF
D gene: -; V gene: TRBV18; CDR3 protein: ASSPVTANYGYT
D gene: -; V gene: TRBV7-2; CDR3 protein: ASSFKGVPSNQPQH
D gene: TRBD2; V gene: TRBV10-1; CDR3 protein: ASQGGGSEQY
D gene: -; V gene: TRBV3-1/TRBV3-2; CDR3 protein: ATSCPGEPGQETQY
D gene: TRBD1; V gene: TRBV19; CDR3 protein: ASSIDFFGDSPFNEQF
D gene: TRBD1; V gene: TRBV15; CDR3 protein: ATSRDYSDRNGYT
D gene: TRBD1; V gene: TRBV2; CDR3 protein: ASRDRGFTDTQY
D gene: TRBD1; V gene: TRBV11-2; CDR3 protein: ASSRPDGTGDSPLH
D gene: -; V gene: TRBV11-2; CDR3 protein: ASSLSPRAGWTGELF
D gene: -; V gene: TRBV27; CDR3 protein: ASPPNSPLH
D gene: TRBD1; V gene: TRBV19; CDR3 protein: ASSGQDGEGYT
D gene: -; V gene: TRBV5-1; CDR3 protein: ASRVEANYGYT
D gene: TRBD1; V gene: TRBV6-5; CDR3 protein: ASSFSQGSSTDTQY
D gene: TRBD1; V gene: TRBV5-4; CDR3 protein: ASRPGGTDTQY
D gene: -; V gene: TRBV6-5; CDR3 protein: ASSYLGNQPQH
D gene: TRBD2; V gene: TRBV7-3; CDR3 protein: ASSYSGGAPDTQY
D gene: TRBD2; V gene: TRBV4-1; CDR3 protein: ASSQENSGAVHEQF